One sample yielded the 20 T cell receptor beta chains listed below, sequenced in a study of early T cells in non-severe SARS-CoV-2 infection. From the 5' RACE reads, TCRdb called clonotypes with MiXCR, one entry per CDR3 protein. The sample records about 70,000 distinct CDR3 sequences, over 9% being singletons. Sequenced sample: whole blood. The source of these receptors is an adult who was a healthcare worker with PCR-confirmed SARS-CoV-2 infection or an uninfected control (not recorded which).

The table lists this clonotype with a few counts. The chain carries TRBV20-1 and TRBJ2-5; 9 bases are a match to TRBD1. Germline V gene data show CDR1 as DFQATT and CDR2 as SNEGSKA (reference sequence). V shed 0 bases and J 6 bases; nucleotides not matched to a gene: 8. The CDR3 spans 15 residues. This CDR3 is CSARERVGTGKTQYF. The CDR3 DNA reads TGCAGTGCTAGAGAGCGGGTCGGGACAGGGAAGACCCAGTACTTC.

The gene calls are TRBV2 and TRBJ2-3; 13 bases are a match to TRBD2. Trimming at V came to 5 bases and at J to 6 bases, leaving 5 bases not matched to a gene. There are 15 residues in the CDR3. CDR1 SNHLY and CDR2 FYNNEI come from the germline V gene. The DNA for the CDR3 is TGTGCCAGCAGTCCGTTGACTAGCGGGAGGGATACGCAGTATTTT. It encodes CASSPLTSGRDTQYF.

This clonotype was observed many times. The genes are TRBV13 and TRBJ2-3; D not certain. CDR3 length: 13 residues. Germline CDR1 is PRHDT and CDR2 is FYEKMQ (reference sequence). Trimming removed 5 bases from V and 3 bases from J, with 9 bases in between. The CDR3, as DNA: TGTGCCAGCAGCAGCTATGTTACAGATACGCAGTATTTT. Protein: CASSSYVTDTQYF.

This clonotype was detected only a few times. This rearrangement joins TRBV10-3 to TRBJ2-3; tentatively, D is TRBD2 (5 bases). The germline gives CDR1 ENHRY, CDR2 SYGVKD. CDR3 length: 15 residues. Between the trimmed V and J ends, which lost 10 bases and 0 bases, there was a span of 17 bases. CDR3 loop: CATTKGGESTDTQYF. CDR3 bases: TGTGCCACTACAAAAGGTGGGGAGAGCACAGATACGCAGTATTTT.

This clonotype has a count of ten or more. V and J are TRBV10-2 and TRBJ2-5; D gene ambiguous. The CDR3 has 13 residues. Germline values: CDR1 WSHSY, CDR2 SAAADI. Trimming left V 4 bases short and J 1 base short, with 7 bases between. The CDR3 bases are TGCGCCAGCAGTGTCGGTTTCCAAGAGACCCAGTACTTC. As protein: CASSVGFQETQYF.

The chain joins TRBV9 to TRBJ1-2; 7 bases fit TRBD1. With 0 bases clipped from V and 4 bases from J, the junction kept 9 bases outside the gene matches. Per germline, CDR1 SGDLS and CDR2 YYNGEE. The CDR3 sequence is 16 residues long. Here the CDR3 reads CASSVGDRPSTYGYTF. The CDR3 DNA sequence: TGTGCCAGCAGCGTAGGGGACAGACCCTCAACCTATGGCTACACCTTC.

V usage is TRBV7-6 and J usage is TRBJ2-7; no definite D call. V dropped 5 bases and J dropped 2 bases, with 19 bases sitting between them. CDR1 and CDR2 (germline): SGHVS, FNYEAQ. There are 16 residues in the CDR3. CDR3 sequence reads: CASSKSPDPRTYEQYF. DNA of the CDR3: TGTGCCAGCAGCAAGAGTCCGGACCCGAGGACCTACGAGCAGTACTTC. Supplemented by reference TRBV7-6 and TRBJ2-7, the full variable domain reads GAGVSQSPRYKVTKRGQDVALRCDPISGHVSLYWYRQALGQGPEFLTYFNYEAQQDKSGLPNDRFSAERPEGSISTLTIQRTEQRDSAMYRCASSKSPDPRTYEQYFGPGTRLTVT.

This chain links TRBV20-1 with TRBJ2-7; D gene ambiguous. V was pared by 3 bases and J by 0 bases, with 9 bases between. The length of the CDR3 is 13 residues. From germline, CDR1 is DFQATT and CDR2 SNEGSKA (reference sequence). CDR3 residues: CSARSGSSYEQYF. The CDR3 DNA is TGCAGTGCTAGGTCCGGGTCCTCCTACGAGCAGTACTTC.

This clonotype was recorded many times. The V call is TRBV9, the J call TRBJ2-7, with TRBD1 matching 8 bases. CDR1 is SGDLS, CDR2 YYNGEE, per germline. The CDR3 length is 14 residues. V dropped 0 bases and J dropped 6; count of bases not matched to a gene: 5. The CDR3 DNA follows: TGTGCCAGCAGCGTAGCAGGCAGGGGGCCCGAGCAGTACTTC. It is translated as CASSVAGRGPEQYF.

The chain has TRBV3-1 and TRBJ1-1, with D perhaps TRBD1 (5 bases). V was trimmed by 4 bases and J by 0 bases, leaving 9 bases between them. This CDR3 is built from 14 residues. CDR1 is LGHDT, CDR2 YNNKEL, per germline (reference sequence). In nucleotides, the CDR3 is TGTGCCAGCAGCCTCTGGGACCTGAACACTGAAGCTTTCTTT. It specifies CASSLWDLNTEAFF.

This clonotype showed up many times. CDR3: CAAGNTGELFF. Here the CDR3 DNA reads TGTGCCGCAGGCAACACCGGGGAGCTGTTTTTT. The V and J genes are TRBV6-2 or TRBV6-3 and TRBJ2-2; no reliable D call. The CDR3 contains 11 residues. Germline V gene data show CDR1 as MNHEY and CDR2 as SVGEGT. V was pared by 11 bases and J by 2 bases, with 6 bases between.

The chain's CDR3 is CASSPRTGSTYNEQFF. The CDR3 DNA sequence: TGTGCCAGCAGTCCGCGGACAGGGTCGACCTACAATGAGCAGTTCTTC. The chain combines TRBV27 with TRBJ2-1; TRBD1 matches at 8 bases. The CDR3 extends over 16 amino acids. CDR1 and CDR2 (germline): MNHEY, SMNVEV (reference sequence). V dropped 5 bases and J dropped 2; count of bases not matched to a gene: 8.

The V and J genes are TRBV5-6 and TRBJ2-7, with 7 bases matching TRBD1. V shed 3 bases and J 2 bases; nucleotides not matched to a gene: 8. This CDR3 contains 15 residues. Germline lookup yields CDR1 SGHDT and CDR2 YYEEEE. CDR3 bases: TGTGCCAGCAGCTCGGCCGGGACAGAAGCCTACGAGCAGTACTTC. It translates to CASSSAGTEAYEQYF.

This clonotype showed up many times. The V and J genes are TRBV4-1 and TRBJ2-3; 7 bases are a match to TRBD2. After removal of 5 bases from V and 2 bases from J, the junction contained 7 bases not matched to a gene. The germline V gene has CDR1 MGHRA and CDR2 YSYEKL. The CDR3 consists of 15 residues. CDR3 DNA: TGCGCCAGCAGCTACCGAGCGGGGATCACAGATACGCAGTATTTT. This encodes CASSYRAGITDTQYF.

The CDR3 here is CASLDRGDTEAFF. The CDR3, as DNA: TGTGCCAGCTTAGACAGGGGTGACACTGAAGCTTTCTTT. This rearrangement joins TRBV18 to TRBJ1-1; 8 bases match TRBD1. The CDR3 is 13 residues long. Germline lookup yields CDR1 KGHSH and CDR2 LQKENI. V trimming: 7 bases; J trimming: 3 bases; junction bases outside the gene matches: 4.

Regarding this clonotype: A read error is the likely source, as a far larger clone sits one nucleotide away. V and J are TRBV6-1 and TRBJ2-7; no clear D. Germline V lookup: CDR1 MNHNS, CDR2 SASEGT. The V end was cut by 3 bases, the J end by 3 bases, with 6 bases between. CDR3 length: 12 amino acids. CDR3 loop: CASSESRYEQYF. Here the CDR3 DNA reads TGTGCCAGCAGTGAGTCCCGCTACGAGCAGTACTTC.

This clonotype came up a few times. This chain joins TRBV5-1 and TRBJ1-1; the D gene is possibly TRBD1 (5 bases). Germline assignment: CDR1 SGHRS and CDR2 YFSETQ. V lost 5 bases and J lost 4, with 21 bases in between. The CDR3 loop spans 16 amino acids. DNA of the CDR3: TGCGCCAGCAGGCCCCCGGGAGGAGGGGTTGGCACTGAAGCTTTCTTT. Amino acid sequence: CASRPPGGGVGTEAFF.

This clonotype appeared a few times. V is TRBV7-9 and J is TRBJ1-2; 8 positions match TRBD1. Germline CDR1 SEHNR, CDR2 FQNEAQ (reference sequence). V gave up 5 bases and J gave up 2 bases; unmatched junction bases: 4. The CDR3 sequence is 14 residues long. CDR3 sequence reads: CASSRQGRNYGYTF. In nucleotides, the CDR3 is TGTGCCAGCAGCCGACAGGGGAGAAACTATGGCTACACCTTC.

The J gene is TRBJ1-1, the V gene TRBV7-9; unclear D gene. The CDR3 has 14 amino acids. Germline loops: CDR1 SEHNR, CDR2 FQNEAQ (reference sequence). Between the trimmed V and J ends, which lost 4 bases and 4 bases, there was a span of 13 bases. The CDR3 sequence: CASSSPRWSTEAFF. CDR3 coding DNA: TGTGCCAGCAGCTCGCCGAGGTGGAGCACTGAAGCTTTCTTT.

The chain joins TRBV4-3 to TRBJ2-7; TRBD1 aligns across 7 bases. The CDR3 runs 16 residues. The germline CDR1 and CDR2 sequences are LGHNA and YSLEER. Unmatched junction bases numbered 6, after V lost 1 base and J lost 0 bases. The chain's CDR3 is CASSQGTTGFSYEQYF. CDR3 coding DNA: TGCGCCAGCAGCCAAGGGACGACAGGGTTCTCCTACGAGCAGTACTTC.